Sequencing of this T cell receptor (beta chain) was carried out in a study of CD8+CD57+ T cells in acquired aplastic anemia. The template used for profiling TCR beta VDJ and CDR3 was genomic DNA. TCRdb used MiXCR to reprocess the reads, holding one entry per CDR3 protein. The sample lists about 200,000 distinct CDR3 sequences; roughly 60% were seen once. Patients selected for sequencing had displayed CD8+CD57+ cell expansion by flow cytometry. The cohort consisted entirely of patients having severe acquired aplastic anemia. CDR1 is SGHVS, CDR2 FNYEAQ, per germline. This CDR3 region has 16 residues. Trimming took 2 bases from V and 0 from J, leaving 13 bases between them.

The chain uses TRBV7-6 and TRBJ1-1; D remains ambiguous. The TCR originated in a human donor with aplastic anemia. The material sequenced was sorted CD4+, CD8+, or CD8+CD57+ T cells (not recorded which) from PBMCs. DNA for the CDR3: TGTGCCAGCAGCTTAAGCGGTGGCGGAGTGAACACTGAAGCTTTCTTT. Translating it yields CASSLSGGGVNTEAFF.